This T cell receptor beta chain came from a study of cytomegalovirus exposure and HLA in healthy donors (TCRdb year 2017). At the level of the whole study: The 500 to 800 repertoires of the first cohort and the 120 or so validation repertoires were produced on the same platform, according to a later analysis. The study was designed to test whether signatures of past pathogen exposure could be identified by cataloging public T cell receptors. Along with the roughly 710-subject first cohort, a separate validation cohort of over 90 different subjects was used. To predict cytomegalovirus infection status, the study brought together high-throughput TCR immunosequencing, statistical association of individual TCRs with disease status, and machine learning.

V sheds 1 base and J sheds 3 bases, leaving 9 bases between their ends. From a lookup of the germline V gene (reference sequence), CDR1 and CDR2 are SEHNR and FQNEAQ. The CDR3 has 14 amino acids, counting the end cysteine and phenylalanine. The only DNA kept is the CDR3, 42 bases in frame from the first base. The donors belonged to the validation cohort of 90 to 150 subjects, which was separate from the roughly 670-subject first cohort. General findings and caveats noted by the study authors: The study listed 170 or so TCR beta chains as associated with cytomegalovirus. Across donors, most TCR sequences were observed very rarely, whereas some public TCRs were present in many individuals. Of the cluster scores, around 95% were above 0 in a later analysis, which found that TCRs clustered in the first cohort also tended to co-occur in the 110 or so validation repertoires. The validation cohort had no HLA typing available for a later analysis, so co-occurrence within that cohort was assessed over all 120 repertoires. The classifier was reported to diagnose cytomegalovirus status with high specificity and sensitivity in both the original cohort and the validation cohort. A few of the identified cytomegalovirus-associated TCR beta chains were confirmed in vitro to be specific for cytomegalovirus antigens. According to the authors, the approach could potentially be generalized to other disease states and immunological phenotypes.

On this clone: Its target antigen remains unknown. Nothing much larger sits one base from this clone, and base qualities are not available.

Libraries were built with the immunoSEQ multiplex PCR assay. Under the source paper's analysis protocol: A statistical classification framework was built to diagnose cytomegalovirus status from the catalog of TCR beta chain sequences. The table comes from immuneACCESS by way of TCRdb, which keeps in-frame sequences with V and J called. Part of the clones is missing from these tables; in studies checked, under half for an unresolved V gene and the rest for unknown reasons. The DNA gave D and trimming, while V, J and clone size come from that table. Present in this sample are under 100,000 clones, about 96% of which were seen just once. The ten largest clones add up to roughly 0.78% of the sample.

The rearranged chain carries TRBV7-9 and TRBJ2-5, and the D gene may be TRBD1, 6 bases matching. Material: PBMCs. The receptor comes from a man aged 18 to 29 in good health and CMV-seronegative. The CDR3 region has the sequence CASSLVDSEETQYF. DNA sequence: TGTGCCAGCAGCTTAGTGGACAGCGAAGAGACCCAGTACTTC.